The 22 T cell receptor beta chains below come from one sample, sequenced in a study of control samples from healthy donors and cancer patients. TCRdb's table, derived via immunoSEQ multiplex PCR, lists solely in-frame clones and lacks some. The sample has 22,000 or so clones; around nine tenths are singletons. Sequenced input: PBMCs. The receptors stem from a woman aged 55-70 years with head and neck cancer.

The genes are TRBV27 and TRBJ1-5; weak D call: TRBD1 (5 bases). V shed 2 bases and J shed 7 bases, with 18 bases lying between them. The CDR3 runs to 16 residues. The germline CDR1 and CDR2 sequences are MNHEY and SMNVEV (reference sequence). This chain's CDR3 is CASSLEAAGGGQPQHF. The CDR3 region has the DNA TGTGCCAGCAGTTTAGAGGCTGCCGGGGGAGGACAGCCCCAGCATTTT.

CDR3 bases: TGCAGCGTTGAAGATTCCTTCTTCGAGCAGTACTTC. The encoded protein is CSVEDSFFEQYF. The chain recombines TRBV29-1 with TRBJ2-7; D is undetermined. CDR1 is SQVTM and CDR2 is ANQGSEA in the germline V gene. The V end was cut by 0 bases, the J end by 6 bases, with 9 bases between. CDR3 length: 12 residues.

The genes are TRBV15 and TRBJ2-7, with TRBD2 matching over 8 bases. The V segment lost 5 bases and the J segment 6 bases; nucleotides outside the gene matches: 6. CDR1 and CDR2 from the germline V gene are LNHNV and YYDKDF (reference sequence). This CDR3 region has 13 residues. The CDR3 bases are TGTGCCACCAGCGGGGGACTAGTTGGCGAGCAGTACTTC. Its protein product is CATSGGLVGEQYF.

The J gene is TRBJ2-7, the V gene TRBV28; TRBD1 matches at 8 bases. Looked up from germline, CDR1 is MDHEN and CDR2 is SYDVKM. The junction had 17 bases not matched to a gene; V was cut back by 5 bases and J by 2 bases. The CDR3 sequence is 18 residues long. The CDR3 loop reads CASSGFTGGKAFTYEQYF. The DNA for the CDR3 is TGTGCCAGCAGTGGATTCACAGGGGGGAAGGCCTTTACCTACGAGCAGTACTTC.

This sequence joins TRBV7-2 and TRBJ2-7; no clear D gene. Germline V gene data show CDR1 as SGHTA and CDR2 as FQGNSA. V lost 4 bases, J lost 2 bases, and 0 bases lay in between. The CDR3 covers 10 residues. CDR3 sequence: CASSSYEQYF. The CDR3 DNA follows: TGTGCCAGCAGCTCCTACGAGCAGTACTTC.

The chain has TRBV5-1 and TRBJ2-1; 10 nucleotides line up with TRBD2. The CDR3 length is 15 residues. V lost 0 bases to trimming and J lost 7 bases; unmatched junction nucleotides: 4. The germline V gene has CDR1 SGHRS and CDR2 YFSETQ. The CDR3 region has the DNA TGCGCCAGCAGCTTGGATCGTAGCGGGAGGAATGAGCAGTTCTTC. Protein: CASSLDRSGRNEQFF. Full variable domain (missing parts from reference TRBV5-1 and TRBJ2-1): KAGVTQTPRYLIKTRGQQVTLSCSPISGHRSVSWYQQTPGQGLQFLFEYFSETQRNKGNFPGRFSGRQFSNSRSEMNVSTLELGDSALYLCASSLDRSGRNEQFFGPGTRLTVL.

The V call is TRBV11-2, the J call TRBJ2-3; 8 bases are shared with TRBD2. V was pared by 5 bases and J by 5 bases, with 12 bases of the junction left unmatched. The CDR3 runs to 16 residues. Germline V CDR1 and CDR2: SGHAT, FQNNGV. CDR3 loop: CASSPRASGRGDTQYF. DNA for the CDR3: TGTGCCAGCAGCCCAAGGGCTAGCGGGCGGGGAGATACGCAGTATTTT.

The chain is built from TRBV25-1 and TRBJ2-1; perhaps D is TRBD1 or TRBD2 (5 bases each). This CDR3 has 14 residues. CDR1 MGHDK and CDR2 SYGVNS come from the germline V gene. Trimming pared 2 bases from V and 6 bases from J, leaving 11 bases between. CDR3 in amino acids: CASSEVGATNEQFF. The DNA of the CDR3 is TGTGCCAGCAGTGAAGTCGGGGCCACCAATGAGCAGTTCTTC.

This clone has a single count. The chain combines TRBV7-9 with TRBJ1-4, with 10 bases lining up with TRBD1. Trimming removed 5 bases from V and 12 bases from J; junction bases left unmatched: 9. This CDR3 region has 14 residues. CDR1 and CDR2 (germline): SEHNR, FQNEAQ (reference sequence). Here the CDR3 reads CASSADRGGSQLFF. CDR3 nucleotide sequence: TGTGCCAGCAGCGCGGACAGGGGGGGAAGTCAACTGTTTTTT.

This chain uses TRBV6-2 or TRBV6-3 with TRBJ2-7; 9 bases align to TRBD2. With 0 bases clipped from V and 0 bases from J, the junction kept 3 bases outside the gene matches. This CDR3 comprises 16 residues. The V gene's germline CDR1 is MNHEY and CDR2 SVGEGT. CDR3 amino acids: CASSYSGTSFSYEQYF. The CDR3 DNA reads TGTGCCAGCAGTTACTCCGGGACTAGCTTCTCCTACGAGCAGTACTTC.

V is TRBV7-9 and J is TRBJ2-7, with D hard to call. This CDR3 spans 11 amino acids. Germline values: CDR1 SEHNR, CDR2 FQNEAQ (reference sequence). The ends were cut back, 0 bases at V and 5 bases at J, with 2 bases in the middle. Here the CDR3 reads CASSLADEQYF. For the CDR3, the DNA is TGTGCCAGCAGCTTAGCGGACGAGCAGTACTTC.

This chain links TRBV28 with TRBJ1-1, with D perhaps matching TRBD1 (6 bases). The germline V gene has CDR1 MDHEN and CDR2 SYDVKM. V was cut by 10 bases and J by 6 bases, with 24 bases left in between. There are 15 residues in the CDR3. As DNA, the CDR3 is TGTGCCACCAAGCCTGTAGGGGGGCTAGTCGCTGAAGCTTTCTTT. Translation: CATKPVGGLVAEAFF.

The gene calls are TRBV3-1 (or the pseudogene TRBV3-2) and TRBJ2-1; D is ambiguous. Germline V gives CDR1 LGHDT, CDR2 YNNKEL (reference sequence). The CDR3 covers 13 residues. Trimming stripped 4 bases from V and 0 bases from J, with 4 bases between. The CDR3 DNA follows: TGTGCCAGCAGCCTTTACTCCTACAATGAGCAGTTCTTC. Its protein is CASSLYSYNEQFF.

The rearrangement joins TRBV6-1 to TRBJ2-5, with D hard to call. CDR3 length equals 13 residues. The V and J ends lost 3 bases and 2 bases respectively, with 7 bases between them. Germline-derived CDR1 and CDR2 are MNHNS and SASEGT. DNA of the CDR3: TGTGCCAGCAGTGACCGCGGACAAGAGACCCAGTACTTC. Protein product: CASSDRGQETQYF.

This clone was counted a single time. CDR3 protein: CASISGGPFSGNTIYF. CDR3 in DNA: TGTGCCAGCATCTCGGGGGGTCCCTTCTCTGGAAACACCATATATTTT. The V call is TRBV28, the J call TRBJ1-3; tentative D call: TRBD1 (5 bases). Looked up from germline, CDR1 is MDHEN and CDR2 is SYDVKM. The CDR3 has 16 residues. Trimming cost V 7 bases and J 0 bases, with 16 bases left between them.

The rearrangement uses TRBV20-1 and TRBJ2-1, with unresolved D. In germline, CDR1 is DFQATT, CDR2 SNEGSKA (reference sequence). The CDR3 has 11 residues. Deletions cut 3 bases from V and 9 bases from J, with 9 bases between. The CDR3 reads CSASSETEQFF. For the CDR3, the DNA is TGCAGTGCTAGTTCTGAGACTGAGCAGTTCTTC.

The V call is TRBV9, the J call TRBJ2-7, with TRBD1 as a possible D gene (6 bases). Germline V gene sequence: CDR1 SGDLS, CDR2 YYNGEE. The CDR3 consists of 15 residues. Trimming cost V 4 bases and J 6 bases, with 20 bases left between them. CDR3 amino acids: CASSPEQGFIAEQYF. CDR3 coding DNA: TGTGCCAGCAGCCCCGAACAGGGATTTATAGCCGAGCAGTACTTC.

The V call is TRBV9, the J call TRBJ1-2; D unclear. The germline CDR1 and CDR2 sequences are SGDLS and YYNGEE. The length of the CDR3 is 13 residues. V was clipped by 7 bases and J by 6 bases, with 16 bases between them. The CDR3 loop is CASADGVGDGYTF. The CDR3 DNA is TGTGCCAGCGCCGATGGGGTGGGTGATGGCTACACCTTC.

This rearrangement joins TRBV20-1 to TRBJ2-3, with D perhaps given as TRBD1 or TRBD2 (5 bases each). V shed 4 bases and J shed 6 bases, with 8 bases lying between them. Germline lookup yields CDR1 DFQATT and CDR2 SNEGSKA (reference sequence). There are 11 residues in the CDR3. The CDR3 is CSANWGDTQYF. Written as DNA, the CDR3 is TGCAGTGCTAATTGGGGGGATACGCAGTATTTT.

The chain uses TRBV30 and TRBJ1-5; TRBD1 matches 8 bases. V dropped 5 bases and J dropped 2; count of bases not matched to a gene: 11. CDR1 is GTSNPN, CDR2 SVGIG, per germline (reference sequence). This CDR3 is 16 amino acids long. Here the CDR3 reads CAWARRAGGGNQPQHF. The CDR3 nucleotides read TGTGCCTGGGCGCGGCGGGCAGGGGGCGGCAATCAGCCCCAGCATTTT.

The rearrangement uses TRBV9 and TRBJ1-1, with D tentatively TRBD1 (5 bases). CDR3 length: 16 residues. From germline, CDR1 is SGDLS and CDR2 YYNGEE. V was pared by 0 bases and J by 1 base, with 13 bases between. CDR3 DNA sequence: TGTGCCAGCAGCGTAGCTCCGGGGGAACAGAACACTGAAGCTTTCTTT. Its translation is CASSVAPGEQNTEAFF. Filled out from reference TRBV9 and TRBJ1-1, the complete variable domain reads DSGVTQTPKHLITATGQRVTLRCSPRSGDLSVYWYQQSLDQGLQFLIQYYNGEERAKGNILERFSAQQFPDLHSELNLSSLELGDSALYFCASSVAPGEQNTEAFFGQGTRLTVV.

This clone was found a few times. The chain uses TRBV10-3 and TRBJ1-2, with D uncertain. Trimming stripped 6 bases from V and 0 bases from J, with 11 bases between. The length of the CDR3 is 14 residues. Germline assignment: CDR1 ENHRY and CDR2 SYGVKD. The DNA of the CDR3 is TGTGCCATCAGCCCCACAACAGCTAACTATGGCTACACCTTC. Protein: CAISPTTANYGYTF.